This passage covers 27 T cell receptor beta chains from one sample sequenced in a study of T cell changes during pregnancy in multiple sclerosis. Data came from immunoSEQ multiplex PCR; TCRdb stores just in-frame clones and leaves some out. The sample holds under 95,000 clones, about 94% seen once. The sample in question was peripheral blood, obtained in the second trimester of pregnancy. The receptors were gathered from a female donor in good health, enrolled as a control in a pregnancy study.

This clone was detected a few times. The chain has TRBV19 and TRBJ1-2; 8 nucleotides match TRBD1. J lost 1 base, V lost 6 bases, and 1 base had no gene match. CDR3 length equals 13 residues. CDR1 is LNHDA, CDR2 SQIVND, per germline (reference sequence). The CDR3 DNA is TGTGCCAGTAGGGACAGGGTTAACTATGGCTACACCTTC. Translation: CASRDRVNYGYTF.

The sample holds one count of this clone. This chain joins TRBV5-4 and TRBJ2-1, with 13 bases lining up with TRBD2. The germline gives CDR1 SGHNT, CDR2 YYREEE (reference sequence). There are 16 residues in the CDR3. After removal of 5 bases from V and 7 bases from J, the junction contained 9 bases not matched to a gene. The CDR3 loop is CASRDRLAGGTNEQFF. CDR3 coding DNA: TGTGCCAGCAGGGACAGACTAGCGGGAGGTACGAATGAGCAGTTCTTC.

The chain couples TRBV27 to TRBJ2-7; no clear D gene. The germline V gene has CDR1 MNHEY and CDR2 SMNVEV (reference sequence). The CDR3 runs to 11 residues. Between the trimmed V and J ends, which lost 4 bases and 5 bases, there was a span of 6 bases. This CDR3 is CASSSYNEQYF. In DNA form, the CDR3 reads TGTGCCAGCAGTTCGTATAACGAGCAGTACTTC.

CDR3 DNA: TGCGCCAGCAGTCCCACACCCGGCGGGGAGACCCAGTACTTC. This gives the protein CASSPTPGGETQYF. V and J are TRBV5-1 and TRBJ2-5, with D possibly TRBD2 on 5 matching bases. This CDR3 contains 14 residues. CDR1 is SGHRS and CDR2 is YFSETQ in the germline V gene. Trimming pared 5 bases from V and 5 bases from J, leaving 16 bases between.

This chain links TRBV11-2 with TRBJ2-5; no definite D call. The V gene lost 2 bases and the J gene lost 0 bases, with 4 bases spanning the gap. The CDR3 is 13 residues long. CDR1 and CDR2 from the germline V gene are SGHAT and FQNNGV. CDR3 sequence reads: CASSLHYQETQYF. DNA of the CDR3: TGTGCCAGCAGCTTACACTACCAAGAGACCCAGTACTTC. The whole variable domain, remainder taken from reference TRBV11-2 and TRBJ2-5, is EAGVAQSPRYKIIEKRQSVAFWCNPISGHATLYWYQQILGQGPKLLIQFQNNGVVDDSQLPKDRFSAERLKGVDSTLKIQPAKLEDSAVYLCASSLHYQETQYFGPGTRLLVL.

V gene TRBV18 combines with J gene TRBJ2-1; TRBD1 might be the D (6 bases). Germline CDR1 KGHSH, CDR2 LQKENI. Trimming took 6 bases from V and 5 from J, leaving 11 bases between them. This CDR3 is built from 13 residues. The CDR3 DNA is TGTGCCAGCTCCAGGGGCAGAGACAATGAGCAGTTCTTC. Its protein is CASSRGRDNEQFF.

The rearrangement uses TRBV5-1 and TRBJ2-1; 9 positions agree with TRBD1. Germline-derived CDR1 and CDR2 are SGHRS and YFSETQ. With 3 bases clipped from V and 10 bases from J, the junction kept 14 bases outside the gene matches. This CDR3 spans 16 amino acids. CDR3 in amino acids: CASSSSPGQGSREQFF. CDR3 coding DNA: TGCGCCAGCAGCTCATCCCCGGGACAGGGATCGAGGGAGCAGTTCTTC.

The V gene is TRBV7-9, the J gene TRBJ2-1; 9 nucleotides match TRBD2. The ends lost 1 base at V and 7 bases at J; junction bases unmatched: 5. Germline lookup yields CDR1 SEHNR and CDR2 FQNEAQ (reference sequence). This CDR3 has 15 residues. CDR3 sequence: CASSLDSGGFNEQFF. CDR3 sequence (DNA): TGTGCCAGCAGCTTAGATAGCGGGGGATTTAATGAGCAGTTCTTC.

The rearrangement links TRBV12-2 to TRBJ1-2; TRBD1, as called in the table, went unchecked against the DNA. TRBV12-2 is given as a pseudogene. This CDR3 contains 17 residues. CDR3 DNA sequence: TGTGCAAGTCGCTTAAACCCCAAACTCCAGGCTAACTATGGCTACACCTTC. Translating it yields CASRLNPKLQANYGYTF.

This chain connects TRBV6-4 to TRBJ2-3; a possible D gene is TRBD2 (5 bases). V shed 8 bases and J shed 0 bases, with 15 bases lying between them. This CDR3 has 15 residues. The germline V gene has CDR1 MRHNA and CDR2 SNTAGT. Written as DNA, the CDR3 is TGTGCCAGCGGTCAGTCGGGGTCTAGCACAGATACGCAGTATTTT. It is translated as CASGQSGSSTDTQYF.

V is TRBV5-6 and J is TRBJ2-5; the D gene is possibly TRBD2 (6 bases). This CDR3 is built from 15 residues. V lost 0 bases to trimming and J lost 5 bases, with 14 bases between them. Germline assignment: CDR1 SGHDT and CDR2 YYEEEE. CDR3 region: CASSLAQGLVETQYF. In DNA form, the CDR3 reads TGTGCCAGCAGCTTGGCGCAGGGACTTGTGGAGACCCAGTACTTC.

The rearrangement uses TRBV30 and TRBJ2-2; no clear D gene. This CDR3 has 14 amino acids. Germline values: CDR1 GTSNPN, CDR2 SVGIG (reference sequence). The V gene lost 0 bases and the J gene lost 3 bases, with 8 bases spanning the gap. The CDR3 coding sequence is TGTGCCTGGAGTGTATACCGCGACACCGGGGAGCTGTTTTTT. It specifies CAWSVYRDTGELFF.

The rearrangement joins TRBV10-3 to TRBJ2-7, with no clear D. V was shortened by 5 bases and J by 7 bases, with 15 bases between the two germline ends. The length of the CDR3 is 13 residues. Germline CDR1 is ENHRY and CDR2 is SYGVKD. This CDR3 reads CAISPGYVPEQYF. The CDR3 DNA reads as TGTGCCATCAGTCCCGGTTATGTTCCGGAGCAGTACTTC.

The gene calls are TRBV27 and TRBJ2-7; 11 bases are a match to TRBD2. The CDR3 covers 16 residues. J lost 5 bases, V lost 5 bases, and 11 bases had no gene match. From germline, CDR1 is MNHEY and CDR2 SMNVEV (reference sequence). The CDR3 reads CASSVSTSGSRHEQYF. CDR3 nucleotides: TGTGCCAGCAGTGTCTCTACTAGCGGGAGTCGACACGAGCAGTACTTC.

This CDR3 reads CASSDSAGATDTQYF. The CDR3 DNA is TGTGCCAGCAGTGACTCAGCGGGGGCGACAGATACGCAGTATTTT. The rearrangement joins TRBV6-4 to TRBJ2-3; 8 bases line up with TRBD2. The V gene end was trimmed by 0 bases and the J gene end by 3 bases; junction bases not matched to a gene: 2. The germline V gene encodes CDR1 MRHNA and CDR2 SNTAGT. The CDR3 runs 15 residues.

Here the CDR3 reads CASSPRQSDGYTF. CDR3 DNA: TGTGCCAGCAGCCCTAGACAGAGTGATGGCTACACCTTC. J is TRBJ1-2 and V is TRBV27; D may be TRBD1 (5 bases). Trimming pared 6 bases from V and 6 bases from J, leaving 14 bases between. The CDR3 sequence is 13 residues long. The V gene's germline CDR1 is MNHEY and CDR2 SMNVEV (reference sequence).

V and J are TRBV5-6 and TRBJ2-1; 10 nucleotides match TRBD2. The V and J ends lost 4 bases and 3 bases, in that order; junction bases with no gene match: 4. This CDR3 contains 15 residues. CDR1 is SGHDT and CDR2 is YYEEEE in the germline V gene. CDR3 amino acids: CASSAGTSVYNEQFF. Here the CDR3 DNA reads TGTGCCAGCAGCGCCGGGACTAGCGTCTACAATGAGCAGTTCTTC.

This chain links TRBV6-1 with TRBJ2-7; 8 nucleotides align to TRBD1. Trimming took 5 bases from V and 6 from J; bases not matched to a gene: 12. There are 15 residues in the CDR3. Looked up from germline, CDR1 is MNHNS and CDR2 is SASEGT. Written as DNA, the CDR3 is TGTGCCAGCAGTCCCTCCCCAGGAGGGACAGGCGAGCAGTACTTC. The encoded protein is CASSPSPGGTGEQYF.

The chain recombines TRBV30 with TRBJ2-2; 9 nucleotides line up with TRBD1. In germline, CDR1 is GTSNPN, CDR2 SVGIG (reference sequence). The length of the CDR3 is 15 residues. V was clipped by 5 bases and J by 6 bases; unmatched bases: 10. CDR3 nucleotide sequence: TGTGCCTGGCGGGGACAGGGTAGAGGTTCCGGGGAGCTGTTTTTT. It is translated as CAWRGQGRGSGELFF.

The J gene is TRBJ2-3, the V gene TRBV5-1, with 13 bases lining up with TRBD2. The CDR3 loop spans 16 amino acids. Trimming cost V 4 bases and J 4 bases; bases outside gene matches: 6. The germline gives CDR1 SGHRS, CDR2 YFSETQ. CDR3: CASSLGLAGAPDTQYF. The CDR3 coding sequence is TGCGCCAGCAGCCTCGGACTAGCGGGAGCGCCAGATACGCAGTATTTT.

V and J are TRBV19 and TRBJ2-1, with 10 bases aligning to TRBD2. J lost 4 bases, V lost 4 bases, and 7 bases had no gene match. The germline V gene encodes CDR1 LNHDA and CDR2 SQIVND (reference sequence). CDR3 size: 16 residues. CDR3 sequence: CASSRYLAGAYNEQFF. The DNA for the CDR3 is TGTGCCAGTAGTAGATACCTAGCGGGAGCTTACAATGAGCAGTTCTTC.

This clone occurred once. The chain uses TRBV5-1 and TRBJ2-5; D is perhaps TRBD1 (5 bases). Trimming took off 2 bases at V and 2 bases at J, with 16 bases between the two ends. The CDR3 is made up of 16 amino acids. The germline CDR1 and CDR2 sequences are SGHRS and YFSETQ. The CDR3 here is CASSLMGQGIQETQYF. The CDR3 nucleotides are TGCGCCAGCAGCTTAATGGGGCAGGGAATACAAGAGACCCAGTACTTC. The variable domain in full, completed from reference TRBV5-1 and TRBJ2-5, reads KAGVTQTPRYLIKTRGQQVTLSCSPISGHRSVSWYQQTPGQGLQFLFEYFSETQRNKGNFPGRFSGRQFSNSRSEMNVSTLELGDSALYLCASSLMGQGIQETQYFGPGTRLLVL.

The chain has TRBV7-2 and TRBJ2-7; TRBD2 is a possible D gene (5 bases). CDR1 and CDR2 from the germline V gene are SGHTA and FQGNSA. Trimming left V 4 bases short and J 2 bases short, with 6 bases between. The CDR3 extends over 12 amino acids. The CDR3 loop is CASSSGAYEQYF. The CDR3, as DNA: TGTGCCAGCAGCTCCGGGGCCTACGAGCAGTACTTC.

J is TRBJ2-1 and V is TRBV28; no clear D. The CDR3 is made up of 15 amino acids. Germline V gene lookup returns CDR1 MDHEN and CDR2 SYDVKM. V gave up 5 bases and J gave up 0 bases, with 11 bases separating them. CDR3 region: CASSAHSSSYNEQFF. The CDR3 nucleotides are TGTGCCAGCAGTGCCCACAGTAGCTCCTACAATGAGCAGTTCTTC.

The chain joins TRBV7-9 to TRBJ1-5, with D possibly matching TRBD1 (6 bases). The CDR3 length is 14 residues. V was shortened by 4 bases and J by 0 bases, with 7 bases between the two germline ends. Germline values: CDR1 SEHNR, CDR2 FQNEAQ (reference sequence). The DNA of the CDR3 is TGTGCCAGCAGCTCGACAGGTAGCAATCAGCCCCAGCATTTT. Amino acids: CASSSTGSNQPQHF.

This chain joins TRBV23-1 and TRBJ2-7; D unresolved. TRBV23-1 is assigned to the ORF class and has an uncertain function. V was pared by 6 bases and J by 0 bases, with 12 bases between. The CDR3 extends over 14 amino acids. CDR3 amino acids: CASSRNYHSYEQYF. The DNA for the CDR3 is TGCGCCAGCAGCCGAAACTACCACTCCTACGAGCAGTACTTC.

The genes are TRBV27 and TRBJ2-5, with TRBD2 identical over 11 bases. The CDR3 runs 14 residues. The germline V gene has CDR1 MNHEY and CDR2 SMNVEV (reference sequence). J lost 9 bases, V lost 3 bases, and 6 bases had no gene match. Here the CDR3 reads CASSFLAGGPAQYF. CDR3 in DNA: TGTGCCAGCAGTTTCCTAGCGGGAGGTCCAGCCCAGTACTTC.